This T cell receptor (beta chain) was found in a study of identical twins. Overall study results and limits: Out-of-frame beta chain sequences displayed weaker excess sharing between twins. Out-of-frame alpha sequences shared by twins were enriched for low generation probability.

From germline, CDR1 is SEHNR and CDR2 FQNEAQ (reference sequence). The trim removed 6 bases at V and 0 bases at J, leaving 8 bases unmatched. The CDR3 is made up of 17 amino acids. Carrying unique molecular identifiers, the cDNA also gained a universal primer site through template switching. TCRdb re-called the 5' RACE reads with MiXCR, one entry per CDR3 protein. The sample includes a few hundred thousand distinct CDR3 sequences, roughly 8% of them seen just once. This clonotype occurred a few times. Antigen unknown. These data were likewise used in another study, on yellow fever vaccine responses in identical twins.

This clonotype was sampled from a young woman in good health. The gene calls are TRBV7-9 and TRBJ2-1; 10 nucleotides line up with TRBD2. Sequencing was performed on CD8+ T cells sorted from blood. CDR3: CASSLPLAGGSYNEQFF. The CDR3, as DNA: TGTGCCAGCAGTTTACCCTTAGCGGGGGGCTCCTACAATGAGCAGTTCTTC.